What follows are 7 T cell receptor beta chains derived from one specimen sequenced in a study of CD8 T cells in ankylosing spondylitis. In TCRdb, the 5' RACE reads were re-called with MiXCR into one record per CDR3 protein. The table includes about 310,000 distinct CDR3 sequences, less than 25% detected once. Sequenced sample: blood, either unsorted or a sorted T cell fraction (not recorded which). These receptors all stem from a female donor with ankylosing spondylitis or in good health (not recorded which).

The genes are TRBV20-1 and TRBJ1-4, with 9 bases aligning to TRBD1. Germline-derived CDR1 and CDR2 are DFQATT and SNEGSKA (reference sequence). The CDR3 has 15 amino acids. The V segment lost 3 bases and the J segment 6 bases; nucleotides outside the gene matches: 8. CDR3 nucleotides: TGCAGTGCTAGGGCGGACAGGGGATGGTATGAAAAACTGTTTTTT. Translating gives CSARADRGWYEKLFF.

This clonotype was seen a handful of times. The chain combines TRBV6-5 with TRBJ2-5; 8 nucleotides align to TRBD1. After removal of 2 bases from V and 7 bases from J, the junction contained 9 bases not matched to a gene. Germline-derived CDR1 and CDR2 are MNHEY and SVGAGI. The CDR3 spans 15 residues. The CDR3: CASSYQGASFGTQYF. CDR3 DNA sequence: TGTGCCAGCAGTTACCAGGGGGCGAGCTTTGGGACCCAGTACTTC.

There are a few counts of this clonotype. V gene TRBV20-1 combines with J gene TRBJ1-1; D gene unclear. Trimming pared 6 bases from V and 1 base from J, leaving 12 bases between. CDR1 DFQATT and CDR2 SNEGSKA come from the germline V gene (reference sequence). This CDR3 has 13 residues. CDR3 nucleotides: TGCAGTGCCGCTAGTAACAGGAACACTGAAGCTTTCTTT. Residues: CSAASNRNTEAFF.

The chain has TRBV6-5 and TRBJ1-4; 7 nucleotides line up with TRBD1. V shed 4 bases and J 6 bases; nucleotides not matched to a gene: 8. Germline CDR1 and CDR2: MNHEY and SVGAGI. This CDR3 contains 15 residues. As DNA, the CDR3 is TGTGCCAGCAGTTCGGGGACAGTGAGGGATGAAAAACTGTTTTTT. Translating gives CASSSGTVRDEKLFF.

This clonotype occurred a few times. The J gene is TRBJ2-1, the V gene TRBV20-1; D gene uncertain. Trimming cost V 4 bases and J 5 bases, with 9 bases left between them. Germline loops: CDR1 DFQATT, CDR2 SNEGSKA (reference sequence). CDR3 length: 12 amino acids. The CDR3 here is CSATYPDNEQFF. In DNA form, the CDR3 reads TGCAGTGCTACCTACCCCGACAATGAGCAGTTCTTC.

Ten or more counts support this clonotype. The chain joins TRBV7-9 to TRBJ2-1, with a weak D call TRBD1 (6 bases). In germline, CDR1 is SEHNR, CDR2 FQNEAQ (reference sequence). The CDR3 extends over 17 amino acids. Trimming cost V 5 bases and J 3 bases, with 20 bases left between them. The CDR3 DNA sequence: TGTGCCAGCAGCCCCCGTCCCGGTAGGGGGAACTACAATGAGCAGTTCTTC. Translation: CASSPRPGRGNYNEQFF.

V and J are TRBV12-3 or TRBV12-4 and TRBJ1-1; D might be TRBD1 (6 bases). V was pared by 5 bases and J by 1 base, with 14 bases between. This CDR3 spans 15 amino acids. The CDR3 DNA is TGTGCCAGCAGTATACAGGGCTGGAGGAACACTGAAGCTTTCTTT. Protein product: CASSIQGWRNTEAFF.